This T cell receptor (beta chain) was profiled in a study of OX40 agonist ivuxolimab in advanced cancers. Clones were sequenced by immunoSEQ multiplex PCR, and TCRdb holds only the in-frame ones, with some missing. Of 90,000 to 100,000 clones detected, over 85% appear once; the ten largest clones hold around 0.76%. The study sampled blood at baseline, cycle 4 day 1, and cycle 7 day 1. V lost 3 bases and J lost 0; bases outside the gene matches: 13. The CDR3 runs to 19 residues. Germline values: CDR1 SGDLS, CDR2 YYNGEE. Material: CD4+ or CD8+ T cells sorted from blood, obtained in a trial of the OX40 agonist ivuxolimab. This chain links TRBV9 with TRBJ1-3; 9 nucleotides align to TRBD1. The TCR sequence derives from an adult with an advanced solid tumor such as melanoma, head and neck, liver or kidney cancer. DNA for the CDR3: TGTGCCAGCAGCGCTGACCGAGCCGGGACAGGGAACTCTGGAAACACCATATATTTT. Translated: CASSADRAGTGNSGNTIYF.